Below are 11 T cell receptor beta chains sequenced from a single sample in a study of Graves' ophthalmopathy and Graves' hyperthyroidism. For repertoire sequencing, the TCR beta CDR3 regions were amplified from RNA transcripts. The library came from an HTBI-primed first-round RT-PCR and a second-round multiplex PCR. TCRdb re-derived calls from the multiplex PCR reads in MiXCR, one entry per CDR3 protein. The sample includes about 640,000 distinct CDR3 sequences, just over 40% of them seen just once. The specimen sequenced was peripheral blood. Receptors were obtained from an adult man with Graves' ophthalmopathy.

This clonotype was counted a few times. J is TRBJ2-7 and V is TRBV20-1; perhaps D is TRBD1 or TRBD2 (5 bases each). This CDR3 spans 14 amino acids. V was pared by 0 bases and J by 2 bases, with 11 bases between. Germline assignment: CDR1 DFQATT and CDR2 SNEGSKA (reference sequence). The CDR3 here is CSARDRDDPYEQYF. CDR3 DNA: TGCAGTGCTAGAGACCGGGACGACCCCTACGAGCAGTACTTC.

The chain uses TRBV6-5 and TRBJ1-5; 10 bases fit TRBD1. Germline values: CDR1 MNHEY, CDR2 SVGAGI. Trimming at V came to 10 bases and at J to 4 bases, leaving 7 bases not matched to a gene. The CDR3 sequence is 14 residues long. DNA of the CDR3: TGTGCCACTGCCCCGGGACAGGGGAATCAGCCCCAGCATTTT. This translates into CATAPGQGNQPQHF.

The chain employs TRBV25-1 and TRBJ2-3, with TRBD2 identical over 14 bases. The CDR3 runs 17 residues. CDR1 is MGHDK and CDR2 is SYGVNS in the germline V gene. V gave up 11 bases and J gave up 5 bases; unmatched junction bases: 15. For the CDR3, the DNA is TGTGCCTGGAGTCCAACGGGACTAGCGGGGGTCAAAGATACGCAGTATTTT. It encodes CAWSPTGLAGVKDTQYF.

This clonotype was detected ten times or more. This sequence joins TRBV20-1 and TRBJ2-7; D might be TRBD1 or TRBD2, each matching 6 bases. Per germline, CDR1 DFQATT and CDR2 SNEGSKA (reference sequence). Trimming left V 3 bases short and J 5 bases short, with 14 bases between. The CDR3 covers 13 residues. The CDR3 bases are TGCAGTGCTAGTCCCGGGGGCGGTAACGAGCAGTACTTC. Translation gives CSASPGGGNEQYF.

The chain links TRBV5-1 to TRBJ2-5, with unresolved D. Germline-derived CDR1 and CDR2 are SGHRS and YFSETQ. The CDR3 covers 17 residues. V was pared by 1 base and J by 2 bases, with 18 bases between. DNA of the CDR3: TGCGCCAGCAGCTTGTTTAACCGCCGGGTGGGGCAAGAGACCCAGTACTTC. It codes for CASSLFNRRVGQETQYF. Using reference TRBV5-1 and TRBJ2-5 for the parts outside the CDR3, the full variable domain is KAGVTQTPRYLIKTRGQQVTLSCSPISGHRSVSWYQQTPGQGLQFLFEYFSETQRNKGNFPGRFSGRQFSNSRSEMNVSTLELGDSALYLCASSLFNRRVGQETQYFGPGTRLLVL.

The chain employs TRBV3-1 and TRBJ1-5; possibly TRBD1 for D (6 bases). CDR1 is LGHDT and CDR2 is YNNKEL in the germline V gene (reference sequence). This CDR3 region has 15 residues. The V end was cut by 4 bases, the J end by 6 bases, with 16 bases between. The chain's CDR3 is CASSPGQTGSQPQHF. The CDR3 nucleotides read TGTGCCAGCAGCCCGGGACAAACGGGGAGTCAGCCCCAGCATTTT.

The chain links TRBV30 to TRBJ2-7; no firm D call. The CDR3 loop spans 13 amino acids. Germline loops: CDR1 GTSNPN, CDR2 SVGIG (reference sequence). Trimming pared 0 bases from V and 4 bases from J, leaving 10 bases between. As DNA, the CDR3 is TGTGCCTGGAGTGTAAGTTCGGCGTACGAGCAGTACTTC. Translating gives CAWSVSSAYEQYF. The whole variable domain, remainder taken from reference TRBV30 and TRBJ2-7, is SQTIHQWPATLVQPVGSPLSLECTVEGTSNPNLYWYRQAAGRGLQLLFYSVGIGQISSEVPQNLSASRPQDRQFILSSKKLLLSDSGFYLCAWSVSSAYEQYFGPGTRLTVT.

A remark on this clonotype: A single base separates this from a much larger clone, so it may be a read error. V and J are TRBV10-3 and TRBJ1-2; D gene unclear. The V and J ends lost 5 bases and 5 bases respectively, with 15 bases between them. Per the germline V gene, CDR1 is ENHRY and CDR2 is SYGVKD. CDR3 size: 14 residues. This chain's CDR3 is CAISLEAAGYGYTF. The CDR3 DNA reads TGTGCCATCAGTTTAGAGGCCGCGGGGTATGGCTACACCTTC.

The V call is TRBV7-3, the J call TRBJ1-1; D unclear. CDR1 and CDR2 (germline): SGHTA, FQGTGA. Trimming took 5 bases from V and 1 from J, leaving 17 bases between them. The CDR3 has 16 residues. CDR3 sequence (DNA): TGTGCCAGCAGCCTAGCGGGAGGCGAATGGAACACTGAAGCTTTCTTT. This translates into CASSLAGGEWNTEAFF. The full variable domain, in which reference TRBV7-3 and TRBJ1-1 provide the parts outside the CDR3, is GAGVSQTPSNKVTEKGKYVELRCDPISGHTALYWYRQSLGQGPEFLIYFQGTGAADDSGLPNDRFFAVRPEGSVSTLKIQRTERGDSAVYLCASSLAGGEWNTEAFFGQGTRLTVV.

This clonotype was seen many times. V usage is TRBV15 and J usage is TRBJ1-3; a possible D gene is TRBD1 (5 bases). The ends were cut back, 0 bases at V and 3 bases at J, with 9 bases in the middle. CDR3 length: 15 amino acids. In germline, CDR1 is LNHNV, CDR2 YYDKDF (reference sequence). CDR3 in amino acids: CATSRDPQGGNTIYF. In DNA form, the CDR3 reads TGTGCCACCAGCAGAGATCCGCAGGGTGGAAACACCATATATTTT.

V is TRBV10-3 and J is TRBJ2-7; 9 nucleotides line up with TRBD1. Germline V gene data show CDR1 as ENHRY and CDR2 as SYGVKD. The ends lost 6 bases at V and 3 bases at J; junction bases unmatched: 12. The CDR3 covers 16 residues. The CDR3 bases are TGTGCCATCAGCTATTCCCCGGGACAGGGCAACTACGAGCAGTACTTC. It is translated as CAISYSPGQGNYEQYF.